The source of this T cell receptor beta chain is a study of blood T cell repertoires in COVID-19. Germline V gene data show CDR1 as SGHNT and CDR2 as YYREEE (reference sequence). The CDR3 sequence is 13 residues long. V lost 4 bases and J lost 5; bases outside the gene matches: 4. Data came from immunoSEQ multiplex PCR; TCRdb stores just in-frame clones and leaves some out. The data contain about 310,000 clones, around nine tenths of them seen just once; the ten biggest clones take up around 9%. This TCR was sampled from a woman aged 30 to 39 who had recovered from COVID-19. This chain uses TRBV5-4 with TRBJ2-5, with 8 bases lining up with TRBD2. Input material: PBMCs or T cells enriched from blood (not recorded which). Here the CDR3 DNA reads TGTGCCAGCAGCCGAGCGGGAGAGGAGACCCAGTACTTC. This gives the protein CASSRAGEETQYF.